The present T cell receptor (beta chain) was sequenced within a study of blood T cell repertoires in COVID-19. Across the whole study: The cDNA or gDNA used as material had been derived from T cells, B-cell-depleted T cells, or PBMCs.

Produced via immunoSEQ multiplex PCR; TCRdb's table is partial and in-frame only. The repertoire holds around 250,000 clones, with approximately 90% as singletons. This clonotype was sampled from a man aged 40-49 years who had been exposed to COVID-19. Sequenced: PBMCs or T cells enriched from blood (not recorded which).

In DNA, the CDR3 is TGTGCCAGCAGCCCGCGGGGAGTGAGTAACACTGAAGCTTTCTTT. Encoded protein: CASSPRGVSNTEAFF. The chain combines TRBV9 with TRBJ1-1, with D hard to call. The germline V and J ends were trimmed by 4 bases and 2 bases, with 15 bases remaining between them. The CDR3 is made up of 15 amino acids. In germline, CDR1 is SGDLS, CDR2 YYNGEE.